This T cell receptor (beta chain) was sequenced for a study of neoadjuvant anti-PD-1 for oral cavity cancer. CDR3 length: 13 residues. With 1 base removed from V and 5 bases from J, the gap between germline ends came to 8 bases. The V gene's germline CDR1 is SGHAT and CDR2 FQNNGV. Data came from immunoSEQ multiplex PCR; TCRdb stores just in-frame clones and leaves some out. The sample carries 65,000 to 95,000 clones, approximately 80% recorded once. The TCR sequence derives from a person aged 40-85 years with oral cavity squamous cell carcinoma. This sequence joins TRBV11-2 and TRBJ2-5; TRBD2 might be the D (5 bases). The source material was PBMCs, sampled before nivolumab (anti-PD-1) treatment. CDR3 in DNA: TGTGCCAGCAGCTTAGTCCAGCGGGAGACCCAGTACTTC. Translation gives CASSLVQRETQYF. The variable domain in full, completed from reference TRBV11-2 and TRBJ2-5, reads EAGVAQSPRYKIIEKRQSVAFWCNPISGHATLYWYQQILGQGPKLLIQFQNNGVVDDSQLPKDRFSAERLKGVDSTLKIQPAKLEDSAVYLCASSLVQRETQYFGPGTRLLVL.